A single sample gave rise to the 3 T cell receptor beta chains below, sequenced in a study of identical twins. TCRdb passed the 5' RACE reads through MiXCR, listing each CDR3 protein once. The sample consists of fewer than 650,000 distinct CDR3 sequences, 7.1% of them appearing once. The same data also went into a second study, on yellow fever vaccine responses in identical twins.

The sequencing sample was made of PBMCs. The receptors here all came from a woman under 30 in good health.

This clonotype was picked up many times. This chain uses TRBV7-9 with TRBJ2-3, with 10 bases fitting TRBD2. CDR1 and CDR2 from the germline V gene are SEHNR and FQNEAQ (reference sequence). The CDR3 is made up of 15 amino acids. The ends lost 5 bases at V and 3 bases at J; junction bases unmatched: 5. This CDR3 reads CASSALAGGTDTQYF. CDR3 nucleotide sequence: TGTGCCAGCAGCGCCTTAGCGGGGGGAACAGATACGCAGTATTTT. Full variable domain (outside the CDR3, taken from reference TRBV7-9 and TRBJ2-3): DTGVSQNPRHKITKRGQNVTFRCDPISEHNRLYWYRQTLGQGPEFLTYFQNEAQLEKSRLLSDRFSAERPKGSFSTLEIQRTEQGDSAMYLCASSALAGGTDTQYFGPGTRLTVL.

V gene TRBV7-9 combines with J gene TRBJ2-5; 7 bases fit TRBD2. The CDR3 is 17 residues long. Germline CDR1 reads SEHNR; CDR2 reads FQNEAQ (reference sequence). Trimming at V came to 4 bases and at J to 3 bases, leaving 14 bases not matched to a gene. CDR3 in amino acids: CASSSRALALNEETQYF. The CDR3 coding sequence is TGTGCCAGCAGCTCGCGGGCACTAGCGCTAAACGAAGAGACCCAGTACTTC.

The chain joins TRBV20-1 to TRBJ1-2, with 12 bases matching TRBD1. This CDR3 has 13 residues. The germline V gene has CDR1 DFQATT and CDR2 SNEGSKA (reference sequence). CDR3 nucleotides: TGCACCGCTAGGGACAGGGGGCGCGATGGCTACACCTTC. It encodes CTARDRGRDGYTF.